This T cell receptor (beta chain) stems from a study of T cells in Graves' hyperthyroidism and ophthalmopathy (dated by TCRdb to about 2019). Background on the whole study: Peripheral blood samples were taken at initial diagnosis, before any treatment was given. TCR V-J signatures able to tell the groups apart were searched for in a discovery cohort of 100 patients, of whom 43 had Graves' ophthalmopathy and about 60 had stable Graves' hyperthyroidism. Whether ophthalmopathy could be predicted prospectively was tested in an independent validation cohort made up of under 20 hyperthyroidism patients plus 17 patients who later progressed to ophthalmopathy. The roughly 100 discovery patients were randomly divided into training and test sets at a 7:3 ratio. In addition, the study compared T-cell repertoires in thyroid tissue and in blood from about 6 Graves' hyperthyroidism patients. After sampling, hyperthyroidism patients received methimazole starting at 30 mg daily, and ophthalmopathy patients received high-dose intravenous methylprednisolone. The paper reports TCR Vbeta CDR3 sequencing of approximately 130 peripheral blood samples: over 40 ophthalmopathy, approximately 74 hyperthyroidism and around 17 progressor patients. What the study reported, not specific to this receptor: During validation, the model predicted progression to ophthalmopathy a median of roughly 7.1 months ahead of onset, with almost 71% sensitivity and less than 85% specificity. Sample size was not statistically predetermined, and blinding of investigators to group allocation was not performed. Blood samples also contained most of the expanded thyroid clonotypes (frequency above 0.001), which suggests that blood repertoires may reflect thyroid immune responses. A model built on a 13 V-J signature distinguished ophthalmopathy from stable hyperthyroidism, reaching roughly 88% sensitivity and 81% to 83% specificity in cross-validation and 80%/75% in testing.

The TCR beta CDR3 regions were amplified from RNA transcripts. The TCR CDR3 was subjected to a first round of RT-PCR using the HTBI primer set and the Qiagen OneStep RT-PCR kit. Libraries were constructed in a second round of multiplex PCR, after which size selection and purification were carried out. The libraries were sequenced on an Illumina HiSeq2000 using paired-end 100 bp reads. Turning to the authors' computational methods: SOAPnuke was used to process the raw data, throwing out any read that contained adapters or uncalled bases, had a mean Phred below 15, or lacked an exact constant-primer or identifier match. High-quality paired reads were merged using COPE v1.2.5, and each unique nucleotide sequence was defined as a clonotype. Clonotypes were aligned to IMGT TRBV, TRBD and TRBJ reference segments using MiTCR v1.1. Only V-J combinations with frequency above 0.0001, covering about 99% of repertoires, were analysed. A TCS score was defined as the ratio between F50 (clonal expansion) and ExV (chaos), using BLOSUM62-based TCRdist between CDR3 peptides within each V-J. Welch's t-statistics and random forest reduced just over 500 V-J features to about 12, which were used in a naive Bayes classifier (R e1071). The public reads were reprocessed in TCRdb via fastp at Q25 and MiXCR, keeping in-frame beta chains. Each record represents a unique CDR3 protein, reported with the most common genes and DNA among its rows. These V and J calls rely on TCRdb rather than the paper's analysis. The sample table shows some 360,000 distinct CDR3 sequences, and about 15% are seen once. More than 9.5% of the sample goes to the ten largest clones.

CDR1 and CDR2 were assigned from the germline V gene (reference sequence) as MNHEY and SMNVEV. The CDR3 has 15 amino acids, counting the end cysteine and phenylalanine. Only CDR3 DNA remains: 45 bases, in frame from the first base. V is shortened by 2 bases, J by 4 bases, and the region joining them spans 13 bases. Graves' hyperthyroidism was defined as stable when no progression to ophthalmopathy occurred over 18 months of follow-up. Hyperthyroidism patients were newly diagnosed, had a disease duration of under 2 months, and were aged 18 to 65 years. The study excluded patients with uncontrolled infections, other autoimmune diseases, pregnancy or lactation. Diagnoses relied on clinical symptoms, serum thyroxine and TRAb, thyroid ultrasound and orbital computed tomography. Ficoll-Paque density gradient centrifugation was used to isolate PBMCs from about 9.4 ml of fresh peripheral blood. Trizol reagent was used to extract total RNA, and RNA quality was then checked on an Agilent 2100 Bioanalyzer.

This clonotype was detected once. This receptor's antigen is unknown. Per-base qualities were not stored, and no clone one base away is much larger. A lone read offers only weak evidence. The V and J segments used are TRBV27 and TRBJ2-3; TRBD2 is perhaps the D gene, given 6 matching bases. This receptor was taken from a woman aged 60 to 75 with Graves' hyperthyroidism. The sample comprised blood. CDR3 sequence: CASSLLARGADTQYF. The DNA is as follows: TGTGCCAGCAGTTTACTAGCGCGAGGAGCAGATACGCAGTATTTT.